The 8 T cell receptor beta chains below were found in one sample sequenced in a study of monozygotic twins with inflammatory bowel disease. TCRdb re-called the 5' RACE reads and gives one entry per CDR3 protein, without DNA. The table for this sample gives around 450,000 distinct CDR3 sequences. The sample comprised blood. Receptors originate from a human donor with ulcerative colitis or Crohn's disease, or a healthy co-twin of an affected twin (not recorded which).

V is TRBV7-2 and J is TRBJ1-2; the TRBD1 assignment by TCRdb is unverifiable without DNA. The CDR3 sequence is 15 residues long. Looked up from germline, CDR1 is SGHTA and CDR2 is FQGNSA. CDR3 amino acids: CASSFTGTAAYGYTF. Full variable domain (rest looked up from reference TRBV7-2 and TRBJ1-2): GAGVSQSPSNKVTEKGKDVELRCDPISGHTALYWYRQSLGQGLEFLIYFQGNSAPDKSGLPSDRFSAERTGGSVSTLTIQRTQQEDSAVYLCASSFTGTAAYGYTFGSGTRLTVV.

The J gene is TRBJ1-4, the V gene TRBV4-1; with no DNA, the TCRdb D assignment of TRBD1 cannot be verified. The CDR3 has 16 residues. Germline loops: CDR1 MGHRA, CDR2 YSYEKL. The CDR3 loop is CASSHPLGGAGEKLFF.

This CDR3 is CASNSGTGNTEAFF. The chain has TRBV6-5 and TRBJ1-1; the D gene TCRdb calls, TRBD1, cannot be checked with no DNA. Germline assignment: CDR1 MNHEY and CDR2 SVGAGI. This CDR3 comprises 14 residues.

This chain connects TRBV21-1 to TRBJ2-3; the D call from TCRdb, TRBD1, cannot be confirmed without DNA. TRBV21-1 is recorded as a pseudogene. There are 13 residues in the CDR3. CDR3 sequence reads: CASSNRGTDTQYF.

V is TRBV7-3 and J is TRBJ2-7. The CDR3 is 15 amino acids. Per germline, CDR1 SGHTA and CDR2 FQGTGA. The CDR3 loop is CASSLGREKHYEQYF.

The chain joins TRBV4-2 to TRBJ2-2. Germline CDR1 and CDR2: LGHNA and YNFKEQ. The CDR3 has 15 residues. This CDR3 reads CASSQVKGSGGELFF.

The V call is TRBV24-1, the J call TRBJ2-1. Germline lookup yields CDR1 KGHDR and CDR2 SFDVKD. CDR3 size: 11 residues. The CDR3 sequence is CATGDYYEQFF.

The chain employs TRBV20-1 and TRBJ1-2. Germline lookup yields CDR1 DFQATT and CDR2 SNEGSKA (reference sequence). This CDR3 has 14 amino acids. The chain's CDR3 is CSARTTYTGWGYTF.